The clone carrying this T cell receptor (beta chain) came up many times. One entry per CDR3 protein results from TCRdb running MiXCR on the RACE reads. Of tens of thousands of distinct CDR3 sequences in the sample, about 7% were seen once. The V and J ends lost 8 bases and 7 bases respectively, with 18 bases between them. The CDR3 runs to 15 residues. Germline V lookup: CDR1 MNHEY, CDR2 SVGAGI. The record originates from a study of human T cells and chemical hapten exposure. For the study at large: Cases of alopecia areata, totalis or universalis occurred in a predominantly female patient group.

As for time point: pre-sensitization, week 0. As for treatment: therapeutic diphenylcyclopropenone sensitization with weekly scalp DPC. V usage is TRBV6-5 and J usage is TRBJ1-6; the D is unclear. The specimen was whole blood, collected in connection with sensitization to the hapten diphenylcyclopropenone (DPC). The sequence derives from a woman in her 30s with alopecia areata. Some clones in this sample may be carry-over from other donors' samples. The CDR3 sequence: CASAKSGAGNSPLHF. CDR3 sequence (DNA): TGTGCCAGCGCGAAATCGGGCGCGGGGAATTCACCCCTCCACTTT.